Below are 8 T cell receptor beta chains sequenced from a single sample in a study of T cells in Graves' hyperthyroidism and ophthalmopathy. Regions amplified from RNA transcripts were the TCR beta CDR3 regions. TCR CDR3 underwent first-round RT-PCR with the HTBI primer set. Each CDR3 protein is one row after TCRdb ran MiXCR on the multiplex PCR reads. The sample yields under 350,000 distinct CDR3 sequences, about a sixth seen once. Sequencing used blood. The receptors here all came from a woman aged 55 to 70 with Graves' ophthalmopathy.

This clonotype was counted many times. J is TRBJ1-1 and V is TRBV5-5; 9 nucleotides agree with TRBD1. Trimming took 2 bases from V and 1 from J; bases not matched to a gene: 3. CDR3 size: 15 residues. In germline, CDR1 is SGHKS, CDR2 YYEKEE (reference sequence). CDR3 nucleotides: TGTGCCAGCAGCTTTTGGGACAGGGCGAACACTGAAGCTTTCTTT. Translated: CASSFWDRANTEAFF.

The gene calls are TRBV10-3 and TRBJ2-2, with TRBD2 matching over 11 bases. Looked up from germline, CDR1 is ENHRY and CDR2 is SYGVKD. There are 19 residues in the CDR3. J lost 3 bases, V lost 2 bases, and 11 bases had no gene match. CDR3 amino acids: CAISETPTSGRSDTGELFF. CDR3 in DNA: TGTGCCATCAGTGAGACCCCTACTAGCGGGAGATCCGACACCGGGGAGCTGTTTTTT.

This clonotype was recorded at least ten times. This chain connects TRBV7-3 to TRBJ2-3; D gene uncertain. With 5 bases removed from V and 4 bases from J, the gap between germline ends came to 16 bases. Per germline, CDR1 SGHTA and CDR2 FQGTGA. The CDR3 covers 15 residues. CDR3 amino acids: CASSPGRSLSDTQYF. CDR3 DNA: TGTGCCAGCAGCCCTGGACGGAGTCTTTCAGATACGCAGTATTTT.

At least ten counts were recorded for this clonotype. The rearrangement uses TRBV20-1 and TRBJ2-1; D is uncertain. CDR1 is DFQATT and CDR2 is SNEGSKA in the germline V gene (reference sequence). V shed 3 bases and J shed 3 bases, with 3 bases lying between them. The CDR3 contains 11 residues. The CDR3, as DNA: TGCAGTGCTAGTCTCTACAATGAGCAGTTCTTC. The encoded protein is CSASLYNEQFF.

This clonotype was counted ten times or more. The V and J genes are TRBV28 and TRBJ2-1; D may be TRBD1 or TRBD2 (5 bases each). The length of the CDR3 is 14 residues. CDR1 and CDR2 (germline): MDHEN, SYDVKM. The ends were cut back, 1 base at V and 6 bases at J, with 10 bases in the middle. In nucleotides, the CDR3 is TGTGCCAGCAGTTTATTTGGGGGAACCAATGAGCAGTTCTTC. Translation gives CASSLFGGTNEQFF. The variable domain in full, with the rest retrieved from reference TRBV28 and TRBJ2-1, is DVKVTQSSRYLVKRTGEKVFLECVQDMDHENMFWYRQDPGLGLRLIYFSYDVKMKEKGDIPEGYSVSREKKERFSLILESASTNQTSMYLCASSLFGGTNEQFFGPGTRLTVL.

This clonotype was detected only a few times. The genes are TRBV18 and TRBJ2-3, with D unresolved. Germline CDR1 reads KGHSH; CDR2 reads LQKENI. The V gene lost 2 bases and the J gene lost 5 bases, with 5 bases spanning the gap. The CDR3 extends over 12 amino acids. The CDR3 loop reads CASSPGVDTQYF. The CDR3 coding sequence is TGTGCCAGCTCACCAGGCGTAGATACGCAGTATTTT.

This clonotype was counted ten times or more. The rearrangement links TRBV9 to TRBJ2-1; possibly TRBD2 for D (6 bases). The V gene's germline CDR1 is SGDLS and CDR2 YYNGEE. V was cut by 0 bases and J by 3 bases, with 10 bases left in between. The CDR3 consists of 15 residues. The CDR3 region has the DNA TGTGCCAGCAGCGTAGGGCGGGATGTCTACAATGAGCAGTTCTTC. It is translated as CASSVGRDVYNEQFF.

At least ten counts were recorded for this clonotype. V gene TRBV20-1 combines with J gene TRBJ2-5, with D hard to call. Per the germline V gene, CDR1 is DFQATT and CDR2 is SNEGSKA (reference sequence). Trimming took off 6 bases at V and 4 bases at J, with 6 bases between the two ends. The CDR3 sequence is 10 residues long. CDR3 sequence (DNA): TGCAGTGCAACAATAGAGACCCAGTACTTC. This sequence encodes CSATIETQYF.